This paragraph reports one T cell receptor beta chain. Its target is not known. It was healthy bone marrow donors who served as donors. The sample comes from a study of cytomegalovirus exposure and HLA in healthy donors. The primer mix had 60 Vbeta and 13 Jbeta primers. Using immunoSEQ multiplex PCR, the repertoire was profiled, and TCRdb retains in-frame clones only, with some absent. The sample lists more than 80,000 clones, 86% seen once, with over 8.5% in the top ten. The germline V gene encodes CDR1 SGHRS and CDR2 YFSETQ. J was trimmed by 0 bases and V by 0 bases; bases with no gene match: 2. The CDR3 has 16 amino acids. Study observations and caveats: There were a few CMV-associated chains whose specificity for CMV antigens was confirmed in vitro.

The chain recombines TRBV5-1 with TRBJ2-1; 8 bases map to TRBD2. This sequence originates from a man aged 25 to 45 in good health and CMV-seropositive. The source material was PBMCs. The CDR3 protein is CASSLGAGGSYNEQFF. CDR3 nucleotides: TGCGCCAGCAGCTTGGGGGCGGGAGGCTCCTACAATGAGCAGTTCTTC.